This entry describes one TCR beta chain. Its antigen is unknown. A universal primer site arose from template switching, and cDNA bore unique molecular identifiers. TCRdb called the 5' RACE reads again in MiXCR, with one record for every CDR3 protein. The sample yields roughly 570,000 distinct CDR3 sequences, approximately 10% seen once. This record belongs to a study of identical twins. V was cut by 5 bases and J by 1 base, with 12 bases left in between. The CDR3 consists of 15 residues. Germline V CDR1 and CDR2: SGHTA, FQGNSA. Healthy Caucasians provided all donations. Study-wide points: The study found that models underestimated out-of-frame TCR alpha sharing in monozygotic twins.

These records were also assigned to another study, of yellow fever vaccine responses in identical twins.

This clonotype was obtained from a young woman in good health. The sample was PBMCs. This chain uses TRBV7-2 with TRBJ2-1; no clear D. The CDR3 DNA reads as TGTGCCAGCAGCCCGACACTTTTATCCTACAATGAGCAGTTCTTC. This codes for CASSPTLLSYNEQFF.